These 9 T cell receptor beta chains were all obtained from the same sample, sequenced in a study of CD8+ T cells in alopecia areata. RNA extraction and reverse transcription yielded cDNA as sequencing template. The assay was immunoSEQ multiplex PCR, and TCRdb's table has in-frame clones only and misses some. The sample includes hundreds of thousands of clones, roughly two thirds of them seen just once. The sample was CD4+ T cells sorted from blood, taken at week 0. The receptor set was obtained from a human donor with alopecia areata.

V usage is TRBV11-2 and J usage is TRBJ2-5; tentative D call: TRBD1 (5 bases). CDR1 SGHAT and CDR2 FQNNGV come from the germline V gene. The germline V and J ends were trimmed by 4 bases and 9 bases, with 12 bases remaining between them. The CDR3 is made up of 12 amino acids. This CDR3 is CASSSPPRAQYF. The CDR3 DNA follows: TGTGCCAGCAGCTCCCCGCCCAGGGCCCAGTACTTC.

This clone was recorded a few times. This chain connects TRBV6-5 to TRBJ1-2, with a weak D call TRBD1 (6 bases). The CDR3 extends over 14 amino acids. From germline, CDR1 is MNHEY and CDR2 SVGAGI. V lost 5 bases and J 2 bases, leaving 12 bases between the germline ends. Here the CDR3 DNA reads TGTGCCAGCAGTCCAGGACAGCTAAACTATGGCTACACCTTC. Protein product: CASSPGQLNYGYTF.

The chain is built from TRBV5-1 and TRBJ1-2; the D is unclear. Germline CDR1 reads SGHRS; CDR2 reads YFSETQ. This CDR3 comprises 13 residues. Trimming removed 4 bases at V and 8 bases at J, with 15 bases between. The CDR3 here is CASSQAIPYGYTF. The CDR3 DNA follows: TGCGCCAGCAGCCAGGCGATCCCTTACGGCTACACCTTC.

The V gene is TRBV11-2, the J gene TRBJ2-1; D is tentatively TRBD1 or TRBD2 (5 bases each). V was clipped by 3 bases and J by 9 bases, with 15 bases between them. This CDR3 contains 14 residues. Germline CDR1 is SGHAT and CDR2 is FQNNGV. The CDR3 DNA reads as TGTGCCAGCAGCTTGTCCCCCGTTGGGGGTGAGCAGTTCTTC. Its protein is CASSLSPVGGEQFF.

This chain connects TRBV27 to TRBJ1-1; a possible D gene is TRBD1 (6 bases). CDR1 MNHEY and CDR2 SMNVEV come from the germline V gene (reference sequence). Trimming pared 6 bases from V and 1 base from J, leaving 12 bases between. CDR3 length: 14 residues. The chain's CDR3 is CASSWGGQNTEAFF. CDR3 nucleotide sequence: TGTGCCAGCAGCTGGGGGGGACAGAACACTGAAGCTTTCTTT.

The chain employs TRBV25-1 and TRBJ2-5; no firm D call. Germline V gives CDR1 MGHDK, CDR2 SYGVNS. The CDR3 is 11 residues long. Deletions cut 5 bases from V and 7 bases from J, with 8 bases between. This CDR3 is CASSFERTQYF. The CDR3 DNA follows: TGTGCCAGCAGTTTCGAGAGGACCCAGTACTTC. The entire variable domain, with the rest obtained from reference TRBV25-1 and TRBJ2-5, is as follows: EADIYQTPRYLVIGTGKKITLECSQTMGHDKMYWYQQDPGMELHLIHYSYGVNSTEKGDLSSESTVSRIRTEHFPLTLESARPSHTSQYLCASSFERTQYFGPGTRLLVL.

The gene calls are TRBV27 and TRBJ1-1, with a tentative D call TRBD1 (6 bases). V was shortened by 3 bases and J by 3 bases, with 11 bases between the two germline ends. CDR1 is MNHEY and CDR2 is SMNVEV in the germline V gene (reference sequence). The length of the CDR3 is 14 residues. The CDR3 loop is CASSLRGQYTEAFF. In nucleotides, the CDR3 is TGTGCCAGCAGTTTGCGGGGACAATACACTGAAGCTTTCTTT.

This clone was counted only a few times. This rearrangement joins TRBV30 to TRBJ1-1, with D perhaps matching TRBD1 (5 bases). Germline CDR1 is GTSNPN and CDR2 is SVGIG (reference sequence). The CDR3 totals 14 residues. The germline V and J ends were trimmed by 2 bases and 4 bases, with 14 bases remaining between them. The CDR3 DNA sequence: TGTGCCTGGAGTCCCCGAGGGGCTCCCACTGAAGCTTTCTTT. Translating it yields CAWSPRGAPTEAFF.

The CDR3 here is CSVILGPDETQYF. The CDR3 DNA sequence: TGCAGCGTCATACTGGGCCCGGACGAGACCCAGTACTTC. The V and J genes are TRBV29-1 and TRBJ2-5; D gene unclear. Germline CDR1 is SQVTM and CDR2 is ANQGSEA. Trimming left V 6 bases short and J 5 bases short, with 16 bases between. The length of the CDR3 is 13 residues. The whole variable domain, remainder taken from reference TRBV29-1 and TRBJ2-5, is SAVISQKPSRDICQRGTSLTIQCQVDSQVTMMFWYRQQPGQSLTLIATANQGSEATYESGFVIDKFPISRPNLTFSTLTVSNMSPEDSSIYLCSVILGPDETQYFGPGTRLLVL.